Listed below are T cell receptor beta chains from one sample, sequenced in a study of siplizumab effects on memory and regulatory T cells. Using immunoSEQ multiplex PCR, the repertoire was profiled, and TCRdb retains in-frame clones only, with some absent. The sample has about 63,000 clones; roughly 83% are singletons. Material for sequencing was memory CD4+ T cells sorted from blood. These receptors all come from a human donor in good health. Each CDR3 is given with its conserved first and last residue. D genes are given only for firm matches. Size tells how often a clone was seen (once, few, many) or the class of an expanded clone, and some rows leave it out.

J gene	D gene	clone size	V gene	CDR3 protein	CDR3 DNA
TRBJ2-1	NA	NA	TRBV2	CASSEGTARYNEQFF	TGTGCCAGCAGTGAGGGCACCGCAAGGTACAATGAGCAGTTCTTC
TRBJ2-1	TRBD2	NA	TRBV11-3	CASSLDQGGSAGVNEQFF	TGTGCCAGCAGCTTAGATCAAGGCGGGAGCGCCGGTGTCAATGAGCAGTTCTTC
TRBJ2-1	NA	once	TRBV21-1	CASSNGTSGRAEDNEQFF	TGTGCCAGCAGCAACGGGACTAGCGGGAGGGCCGAGGACAATGAGCAGTTCTTC
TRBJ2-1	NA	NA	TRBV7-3	CASSPSVSGSYNEQFF	TGTGCCAGCAGCCCCAGTGTGAGCGGCTCCTACAATGAGCAGTTCTTC
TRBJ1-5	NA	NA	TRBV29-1	CSVREGDQPQHF	TGCAGCGTTCGAGAGGGGGATCAGCCCCAGCATTTT
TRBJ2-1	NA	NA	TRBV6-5	CASSYSSELYSLEQFF	TGTGCCAGCAGTTACTCTAGCGAGCTCTATAGTCTTGAGCAGTTCTTC
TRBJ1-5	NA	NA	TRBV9	CASSGEGQPQHF	TGTGCCAGCAGCGGAGAAGGGCAGCCCCAGCATTTT
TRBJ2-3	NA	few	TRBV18	CASSPIVAATDTQYF	TGTGCCAGCTCACCAATAGTGGCAGCAACAGATACGCAGTATTTT
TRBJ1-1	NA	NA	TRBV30	CAWNLQGGSEAFF	TGTGCCTGGAACCTGCAGGGAGGTTCTGAAGCTTTCTTT
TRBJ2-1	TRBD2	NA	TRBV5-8	CASSPGSGADNEQFF	TGTGCCAGCAGCCCAGGGAGCGGGGCCGACAATGAGCAGTTCTTC
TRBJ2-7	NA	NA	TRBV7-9	CASSLVAFGVEEQYF	TGTGCCAGCAGCTTAGTTGCGTTCGGGGTCGAGGAGCAGTACTTC
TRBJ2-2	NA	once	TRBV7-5	CASTRGELFF	TGTGCCAGTACGCGTGGGGAGCTGTTTTTT
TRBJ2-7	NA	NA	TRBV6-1	CASRQGALGEQYF	TGTGCCAGCAGGCAAGGGGCTTTGGGCGAGCAGTACTTC
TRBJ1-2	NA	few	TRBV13	CASSLDGQTNYGYTF	TGTGCCAGCAGCTTAGATGGGCAGACTAACTATGGCTACACCTTC
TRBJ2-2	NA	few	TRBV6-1	CASSVRASWFSGGELFF	TGTGCCAGCAGTGTTCGGGCTAGCTGGTTTTCAGGCGGGGAGCTGTTTTTT
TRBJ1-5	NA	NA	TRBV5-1	CASSSEGYSNQPQHF	TGCGCCAGCAGCTCGGAGGGGTATAGCAATCAGCCCCAGCATTTT
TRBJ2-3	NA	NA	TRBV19	CASSTGPRSGTTDTQYF	TGTGCCAGTAGTACTGGTCCTAGAAGCGGTACCACAGATACGCAGTATTTT
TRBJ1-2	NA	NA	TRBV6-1	CASSEGQGPVYGYTF	TGTGCCAGCAGTGAAGGCCAGGGACCTGTGTATGGCTACACCTTC
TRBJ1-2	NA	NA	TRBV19	CASSIERYGGYTF	TGTGCCAGTAGTATAGAACGGTATGGTGGCTACACCTTC
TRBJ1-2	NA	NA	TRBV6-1	CATRLGGRDYGYTF	TGTGCCACCAGGTTGGGCGGAAGAGACTATGGCTACACCTTC
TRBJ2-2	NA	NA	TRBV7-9	CASSLVGFRTGELFF	TGTGCCAGCAGCTTAGTTGGTTTTCGCACCGGGGAGCTGTTTTTT
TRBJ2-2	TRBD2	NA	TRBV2	CASRANGGAGELFF	TGTGCCAGCAGGGCGAACGGGGGGGCCGGGGAGCTGTTTTTT
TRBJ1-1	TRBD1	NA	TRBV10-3	CAIRGQGLNTEAFF	TGTGCCATCAGGGGACAGGGCTTGAACACTGAAGCTTTCTTT
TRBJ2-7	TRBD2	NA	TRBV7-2	CASSSPDSGGISYEQYF	TGTGCCAGCAGCTCCCCGGATAGCGGGGGGATTTCCTACGAGCAGTACTTC
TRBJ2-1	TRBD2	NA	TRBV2	CASSESSGRSGGEQFF	TGTGCCAGCAGTGAATCTAGCGGGAGATCTGGCGGTGAGCAGTTCTTC
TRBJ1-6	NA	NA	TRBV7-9	CASSLLGRNSPLHF	TGTGCCAGCAGCTTACTGGGTCGAAATTCACCCCTCCACTTT
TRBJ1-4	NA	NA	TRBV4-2	CASSLGLLGSSTKLFF	TGTGCCAGCAGCCTCGGGTTGCTTGGCAGTTCAACGAAACTGTTTTTT
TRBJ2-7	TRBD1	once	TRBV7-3	CASSSDREHEQYF	TGTGCCAGCAGCTCCGACAGGGAACACGAGCAGTACTTC
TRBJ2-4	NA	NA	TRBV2	CASRIQGWENIQYF	TGTGCCAGCAGAATACAGGGTTGGGAGAACATTCAGTACTTC
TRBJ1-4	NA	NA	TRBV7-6	CASSQDRVYEKLFF	TGTGCCAGCAGCCAGGATCGGGTTTATGAAAAACTGTTTTTT
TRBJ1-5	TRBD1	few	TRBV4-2	CASSQEHRGHQPQHF	TGTGCCAGCAGCCAAGAACACAGGGGGCATCAGCCCCAGCATTTT
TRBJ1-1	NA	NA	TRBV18	CASSPPWSRREAFF	TGTGCCAGCTCACCACCTTGGTCAAGACGGGAAGCTTTCTTT
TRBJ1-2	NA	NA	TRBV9	CASSVDNYGYTF	TGTGCCAGCAGCGTAGATAACTATGGCTACACCTTC
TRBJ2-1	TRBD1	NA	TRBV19	CASSMGQGLRVNEQFF	TGTGCCAGTAGTATGGGACAGGGGTTGAGGGTCAATGAGCAGTTCTTC
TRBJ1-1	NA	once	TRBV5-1	CASSLAQTPNTEAFF	TGCGCCAGCAGCTTGGCCCAGACGCCCAACACTGAAGCTTTCTTT
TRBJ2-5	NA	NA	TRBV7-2	CASSSNQGRETQYF	TGTGCCAGCAGCTCCAATCAGGGTAGGGAGACCCAGTACTTC
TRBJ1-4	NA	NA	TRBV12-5	CASGLVPEKLFF	TGTGCTAGTGGTTTGGTACCTGAAAAACTGTTTTTT
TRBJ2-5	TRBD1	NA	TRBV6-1	CASSEMGRGQETQYF	TGTGCCAGCAGTGAAATGGGTAGGGGGCAGGAGACCCAGTACTTC
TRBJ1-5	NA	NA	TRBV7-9	CASSLQGRSDQPQHF	TGTGCCAGCAGCCTACAGGGTCGGAGCGATCAGCCCCAGCATTTT
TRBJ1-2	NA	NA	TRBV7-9	CASSPGGDYGYTF	TGTGCCAGCAGCCCCGGAGGAGACTATGGCTACACCTTC
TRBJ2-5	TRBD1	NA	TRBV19	CASSISPGQAKTQYF	TGTGCCAGTAGTATATCCCCGGGACAGGCAAAGACCCAGTACTTC
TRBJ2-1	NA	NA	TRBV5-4	CASSLKGQEWEQFF	TGTGCCAGCAGCTTGAAGGGTCAGGAATGGGAGCAGTTCTTC
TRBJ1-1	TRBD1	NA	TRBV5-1	CASSLRPGQGAGEAFF	TGCGCCAGCAGCCTAAGACCGGGACAGGGAGCGGGTGAAGCTTTCTTT
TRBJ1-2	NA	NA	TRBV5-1	CASSLGQNGYTF	TGCGCCAGCAGCTTGGGTCAGAATGGCTACACCTTC
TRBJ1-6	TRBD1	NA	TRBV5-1	CASSLYTGQAAPLHF	TGCGCCAGCAGCCTCTATACAGGACAGGCAGCACCCCTCCACTTT
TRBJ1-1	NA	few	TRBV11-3	CASSPNSYTEAFF	TGTGCCAGCAGCCCTAACAGTTACACTGAAGCTTTCTTT
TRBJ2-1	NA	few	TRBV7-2	CASSLAGLIEQFF	TGTGCCAGCAGCTTGGCGGGGTTGATTGAGCAGTTCTTC
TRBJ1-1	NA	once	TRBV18	CASSERASEAFF	TGTGCCAGCTCTGAACGGGCGTCTGAAGCTTTCTTT
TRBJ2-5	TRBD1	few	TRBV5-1	CASSPTGEETQYF	TGCGCCAGCAGCCCAACAGGGGAGGAGACCCAGTACTTC
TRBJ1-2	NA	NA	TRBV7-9	CASSLLFQGGGYTF	TGTGCCAGCAGCTTATTGTTCCAGGGAGGTGGCTACACCTTC
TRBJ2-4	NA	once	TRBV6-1	CASSVKQGYIQYF	TGTGCCAGCAGTGTAAAACAAGGATACATTCAGTACTTC
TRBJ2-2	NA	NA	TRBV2	CASKDQGLNTGELFF	TGTGCCAGTAAAGATCAGGGGCTTAACACCGGGGAGCTGTTTTTT
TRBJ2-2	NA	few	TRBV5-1	CASSLRGSGELFF	TGCGCCAGCAGCTTGCGGGGGAGCGGGGAGCTGTTTTTT
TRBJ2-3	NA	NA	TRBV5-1	CASSSVPGGLRTDTQYF	TGCGCCAGCAGCTCGGTACCAGGTGGACTTCGGACAGATACGCAGTATTTT
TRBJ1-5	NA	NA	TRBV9	CASSTGRNQPQHF	TGTGCCAGCAGCACAGGGAGAAATCAGCCCCAGCATTTT
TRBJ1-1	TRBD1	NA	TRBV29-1	CSARDRGGGGEAFF	TGCAGCGCCCGGGACAGGGGTGGTGGGGGTGAAGCTTTCTTT
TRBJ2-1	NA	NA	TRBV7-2	CASSYGPTGEEQFF	TGTGCCAGCAGTTATGGGCCTACCGGGGAGGAGCAGTTCTTC